These 28 T cell receptor beta chains came from one sample sequenced in a study of blood T cell repertoires in COVID-19. Repertoires were generated with immunoSEQ multiplex PCR, while TCRdb's copy carries only in-frame clones and drops some. The data contain 150,000 to 200,000 clones, around 91% of them singletons. The specimen was PBMCs or T cells enriched from blood (not recorded which). The source of these receptors is a woman under 30 who had recovered from COVID-19.

This clone has a single count. This chain joins TRBV18 and TRBJ2-1; 8 bases line up with TRBD2. The junction had 12 bases not matched to a gene; V was cut back by 3 bases and J by 11 bases. CDR3 length: 15 amino acids. CDR1 is KGHSH, CDR2 LQKENI, per germline. This CDR3 is CASSPGGRSNYQQFF. Written as DNA, the CDR3 is TGTGCCAGCTCACCCGGCGGGAGGTCCAATTATCAGCAGTTCTTC. Full variable domain (remainder filled in from reference TRBV18 and TRBJ2-1): NAGVMQNPRHLVRRRGQEARLRCSPMKGHSHVYWYRQLPEEGLKFMVYLQKENIIDESGMPKERFSAEFPKEGPSILRIQQVVRGDSAAYFCASSPGGRSNYQQFFGPGTRLTVL.

This chain connects TRBV27 to TRBJ1-5, with 7 bases identical to TRBD1. This CDR3 region has 17 residues. Germline CDR1 MNHEY, CDR2 SMNVEV (reference sequence). Losses at the gene ends were 6 bases for V and 0 bases for J; bases not matched to a gene: 11. CDR3 sequence: CASRVHGTDYSNQPQHF. Written as DNA, the CDR3 is TGTGCCAGCAGGGTCCACGGGACAGATTATAGCAATCAGCCCCAGCATTTT.

The genes are TRBV12-3 or TRBV12-4 and TRBJ2-5, with 7 bases identical to TRBD2. The CDR3 has 13 amino acids. Losses at the gene ends were 7 bases for V and 3 bases for J; bases not matched to a gene: 5. The CDR3 sequence is CASNNLAEETQYF. The DNA of the CDR3 is TGTGCCAGCAACAACCTAGCGGAAGAGACCCAGTACTTC.

This chain joins TRBV27 and TRBJ2-3; D perhaps matches TRBD2 (6 bases). This CDR3 has 15 residues. V shed 4 bases and J shed 2 bases, with 13 bases lying between them. The germline CDR1 and CDR2 sequences are MNHEY and SMNVEV (reference sequence). CDR3: CASSSAGTTTDTQYF. The CDR3 DNA is TGTGCCAGCAGTTCTGCGGGAACAACCACAGATACGCAGTATTTT.

V gene TRBV4-1 combines with J gene TRBJ2-1; D gene uncertain. The CDR3 is made up of 12 amino acids. V was pared by 3 bases and J by 6 bases, with 6 bases between. Looked up from germline, CDR1 is MGHRA and CDR2 is YSYEKL. The CDR3 loop is CASSQVGNEQFF. CDR3 nucleotides: TGCGCCAGCAGCCAGGTCGGCAATGAGCAGTTCTTC.

This clone was counted between two and nine times. The chain carries TRBV5-1 and TRBJ2-7, with 7 bases lining up with TRBD1. Germline V lookup: CDR1 SGHRS, CDR2 YFSETQ. This CDR3 has 13 amino acids. With V trimmed by 1 base and J by 3 bases, 1 base remained unmatched. The CDR3 DNA reads as TGCGCCAGCAGCTTGAGGGGGCTCTACGAGCAGTACTTC. It translates to CASSLRGLYEQYF.

The gene calls are TRBV18 and TRBJ2-5; 13 bases fit TRBD2. The germline V gene has CDR1 KGHSH and CDR2 LQKENI. Unmatched junction bases numbered 12, after V lost 3 bases and J lost 5 bases. The CDR3 totals 18 residues. The CDR3 is CASSPTLGLAGDRETQYF. CDR3 DNA sequence: TGTGCCAGCTCACCTACTCTCGGACTAGCGGGAGATCGTGAGACCCAGTACTTC.

There are a few counts of this clone. The V call is TRBV28, the J call TRBJ1-2; 10 bases match TRBD1. Per germline, CDR1 MDHEN and CDR2 SYDVKM. The J segment lost 13 bases and the V segment lost 5 bases, leaving 7 bases of the junction unmatched. The CDR3 is 12 residues long. The CDR3 region is CASSTPGQGLTF. The DNA of the CDR3 is TGTGCCAGCAGTACGCCGGGACAGGGGCTCACCTTC.

The chain combines TRBV7-3 with TRBJ2-2; perhaps TRBD2 as D (6 bases). This CDR3 has 12 residues. Trimming shortened V by 5 bases and J by 7 bases, and 8 bases separated the two germline ends. The germline gives CDR1 SGHTA, CDR2 FQGTGA. In DNA, the CDR3 is TGTGCCAGCAGCCACGGGGGCGGGGAGCTGTTTTTT. This gives the protein CASSHGGGELFF.

The chain is built from TRBV11-3 and TRBJ2-6; 8 nucleotides match TRBD1. Unmatched junction bases numbered 2, after V lost 1 base and J lost 0 bases. This CDR3 is 17 amino acids long. In germline, CDR1 is SGHNT, CDR2 YENEEA. This chain's CDR3 is CASSLGTGISGANVLTF. The CDR3 coding sequence is TGTGCCAGCAGCTTAGGGACAGGGATCTCTGGGGCCAACGTCCTGACTTTC.

CDR3 bases: TGTGCCAGCAGGCCCCGGACAGGGGATCTCAATGAGCAGTTCTTC. The encoded protein is CASRPRTGDLNEQFF. The genes are TRBV11-2 and TRBJ2-1; TRBD1 matches at 9 bases. There are 15 residues in the CDR3. Looked up from germline, CDR1 is SGHAT and CDR2 is FQNNGV. V gave up 6 bases and J gave up 6 bases; unmatched junction bases: 9. The full variable domain, its missing parts supplied by reference TRBV11-2 and TRBJ2-1, is EAGVAQSPRYKIIEKRQSVAFWCNPISGHATLYWYQQILGQGPKLLIQFQNNGVVDDSQLPKDRFSAERLKGVDSTLKIQPAKLEDSAVYLCASRPRTGDLNEQFFGPGTRLTVL.

The chain combines TRBV6-2 or TRBV6-3 with TRBJ2-1; 8 bases match TRBD2. V lost 5 bases to trimming and J lost 6 bases; unmatched junction nucleotides: 9. The CDR3 is 15 amino acids. CDR1 and CDR2 from the germline V gene are MNHEY and SVGEGT. The CDR3 region is CASSEAGGAPNEQFF. The CDR3 region has the DNA TGTGCCAGCAGTGAGGCGGGAGGAGCCCCCAATGAGCAGTTCTTC.

The CDR3 nucleotides are TGTGCCAGCAGCCTAACAGGGGGACAATTGGAGACCCAGTACTTC. Translated: CASSLTGGQLETQYF. The gene calls are TRBV27 and TRBJ2-5; 8 bases agree with TRBD1. After removal of 6 bases from V and 5 bases from J, the junction contained 11 bases not matched to a gene. This CDR3 spans 15 amino acids. Germline V lookup: CDR1 MNHEY, CDR2 SMNVEV (reference sequence).

The chain combines TRBV7-9 with TRBJ1-1; 9 bases fit TRBD1. Germline CDR1 is SEHNR and CDR2 is FQNEAQ (reference sequence). CDR3 length: 18 residues. V shed 3 bases and J 2 bases; nucleotides not matched to a gene: 13. The CDR3, as DNA: TGTGCCAGCAGCTTTGGGCAAGTGAGGGACAGGGCTAACACTGAAGCTTTCTTT. Protein sequence: CASSFGQVRDRANTEAFF.

The rearrangement joins TRBV9 to TRBJ2-1; 9 positions agree with TRBD2. The CDR3 loop spans 15 amino acids. Germline CDR1 and CDR2: SGDLS and YYNGEE. V shed 1 base and J 4 bases; nucleotides not matched to a gene: 3. CDR3 coding DNA: TGTGCCAGCAGCGTAATGGCGGGAGGGTACAATGAGCAGTTCTTC. Its translation is CASSVMAGGYNEQFF.

J is TRBJ2-2 and V is TRBV6-5, with a weak D call TRBD2 (5 bases). There are 14 residues in the CDR3. V lost 2 bases to trimming and J lost 2 bases, with 6 bases between them. Germline values: CDR1 MNHEY, CDR2 SVGAGI. The CDR3 nucleotides are TGTGCCAGCAGTTACGGACTTAACACCGGGGAGCTGTTTTTT. Protein product: CASSYGLNTGELFF.

The rearrangement uses TRBV2 and TRBJ2-2; 11 bases are shared with TRBD2. V lost 2 bases and J lost 2; bases outside the gene matches: 4. Per germline, CDR1 SNHLY and CDR2 FYNNEI. The CDR3 consists of 17 residues. The CDR3 sequence: CASSERLAGGNTGELFF. The CDR3 bases are TGTGCCAGCAGTGAAAGGCTAGCGGGAGGTAACACCGGGGAGCTGTTTTTT.

The rearrangement joins TRBV7-6 to TRBJ2-7; D perhaps matches TRBD2 (5 bases). CDR3 length equals 14 residues. Germline-derived CDR1 and CDR2 are SGHVS and FNYEAQ. V lost 0 bases and J lost 6, with 12 bases in between. The CDR3 spells CASSLAGFEGEQYF. The CDR3 DNA sequence: TGTGCCAGCAGCTTAGCGGGATTTGAGGGCGAGCAGTACTTC.

The chain is built from TRBV7-2 and TRBJ1-1; D is uncertain. Germline V gives CDR1 SGHTA, CDR2 FQGNSA. This CDR3 contains 15 residues. Deletions cut 5 bases from V and 3 bases from J, with 16 bases between. CDR3 DNA: TGTGCCAGCAGCGAGACGGCATTCGCGGACACTGAAGCTTTCTTT. Translation gives CASSETAFADTEAFF.

The sample holds one count of this clone. This chain links TRBV28 with TRBJ2-7; D might be TRBD1 (6 bases). Germline lookup yields CDR1 MDHEN and CDR2 SYDVKM. Trimming took off 5 bases at V and 4 bases at J, with 24 bases between the two ends. The CDR3 is 17 amino acids. DNA for the CDR3: TGTGCCAGCAGTCTCCGGGACACATGGACTTCGGGTTACGAGCAGTACTTC. As protein: CASSLRDTWTSGYEQYF.

J is TRBJ1-1 and V is TRBV19; 9 nucleotides agree with TRBD1. Germline V lookup: CDR1 LNHDA, CDR2 SQIVND (reference sequence). V lost 3 bases and J lost 4; bases outside the gene matches: 3. The CDR3 length is 14 residues. In DNA form, the CDR3 reads TGTGCCAGTAGTATGGGACAGGGTTCCACTGAAGCTTTCTTT. This translates into CASSMGQGSTEAFF.

The rearrangement uses TRBV5-4 and TRBJ2-1; a possible D gene is TRBD2 (6 bases). Per germline, CDR1 SGHNT and CDR2 YYREEE (reference sequence). V gave up 0 bases and J gave up 2 bases, with 9 bases separating them. This CDR3 has 15 amino acids. The CDR3 DNA follows: TGTGCCAGCAGCTTGGGGGCGGGGACCTACAATGAGCAGTTCTTC. The encoded protein is CASSLGAGTYNEQFF.

J is TRBJ2-5 and V is TRBV4-2, with 7 nucleotides matching TRBD2. Trimming removed 1 base from V and 5 bases from J; junction bases left unmatched: 7. Germline V gene data show CDR1 as LGHNA and CDR2 as YNFKEQ. This CDR3 has 15 residues. CDR3 protein: CASSQGRGGSETQYF. DNA for the CDR3: TGTGCCAGCAGCCAAGGACGGGGCGGGAGCGAGACCCAGTACTTC.

About this clone itself: The same CDR3 also results from other DNA sequences found in this sample. This sequence joins TRBV19 and TRBJ2-7, with D possibly TRBD2 on 6 matching bases. V was cut by 6 bases and J by 2 bases, with 11 bases left in between. The CDR3 consists of 13 residues. Germline V gives CDR1 LNHDA, CDR2 SQIVND (reference sequence). In DNA, the CDR3 is TGTGCCAGTAGCGCAGGAGGGGCCTACGAGCAGTACTTC. Protein sequence: CASSAGGAYEQYF. Supplemented by reference TRBV19 and TRBJ2-7, the full variable domain reads DGGITQSPKYLFRKEGQNVTLSCEQNLNHDAMYWYRQDPGQGLRLIYYSQIVNDFQKGDIAEGYSVSREKKESFPLTVTSAQKNPTAFYLCASSAGGAYEQYFGPGTRLTVT.

This clone was counted once. The chain uses TRBV18 and TRBJ2-5; weak D call: TRBD1 (5 bases). Germline loops: CDR1 KGHSH, CDR2 LQKENI. V gave up 2 bases and J gave up 4 bases, with 8 bases separating them. This CDR3 is built from 13 residues. CDR3 sequence reads: CASSPGAGETQYF. The CDR3 DNA follows: TGTGCCAGCTCACCAGGGGCCGGAGAGACCCAGTACTTC.

V gene TRBV7-2 combines with J gene TRBJ2-7, with D maybe TRBD2 (5 bases). Between the trimmed V and J ends, which lost 1 base and 5 bases, there was a span of 12 bases. Germline V gene sequence: CDR1 SGHTA, CDR2 FQGNSA. The CDR3 loop spans 14 amino acids. The CDR3: CASSLGLWENEQYF. CDR3 DNA sequence: TGTGCCAGCAGCTTAGGGTTGTGGGAGAACGAGCAGTACTTC. Full variable domain (outside the CDR3, taken from reference TRBV7-2 and TRBJ2-7): GAGVSQSPSNKVTEKGKDVELRCDPISGHTALYWYRQSLGQGLEFLIYFQGNSAPDKSGLPSDRFSAERTGGSVSTLTIQRTQQEDSAVYLCASSLGLWENEQYFGPGTRLTVT.

This clone came up once. The rearrangement uses TRBV25-1 and TRBJ1-4, with D perhaps TRBD1 (6 bases). CDR1 and CDR2 (germline): MGHDK, SYGVNS. CDR3 length equals 17 residues. V lost 0 bases to trimming and J lost 5 bases, with 16 bases between them. CDR3 DNA sequence: TGTGCCAGCAGTGAATACACCTCAGGGGCTGGGAATGAAAAACTGTTTTTT. Amino acids: CASSEYTSGAGNEKLFF.

V gene TRBV30 combines with J gene TRBJ1-1; D gene unclear. V lost 4 bases and J lost 5, with 8 bases in between. Germline V gene data show CDR1 as GTSNPN and CDR2 as SVGIG (reference sequence). The CDR3 extends over 11 amino acids. CDR3 sequence reads: CAWIVATEAFF. The DNA of the CDR3 is TGTGCCTGGATCGTGGCAACTGAAGCTTTCTTT.